This paragraph covers one TCR beta chain sequence. Repertoires were generated with immunoSEQ multiplex PCR, while TCRdb's copy carries only in-frame clones and drops some. The top ten clones hold around 1% of a sample with over 100,000 clones, more than 75% of them seen once. This entry is derived from a study of T cell responses to AZD1222 COVID-19 vaccine. With 1 base removed from V and 1 base from J, the gap between germline ends came to 10 bases. This CDR3 contains 15 residues. CDR1 SGHRS and CDR2 YFSETQ come from the germline V gene. This chain uses TRBV5-1 with TRBJ2-3; D not certain. The sequence was obtained from an adult who received the AZD1222 COVID-19 vaccine. The sequencing here drew on peripheral blood, taken 28 days after the second AZD1222 dose. CDR3 DNA sequence: TGCGCCAGCAGCTTGACCGGGCAGGGCACAGATACGCAGTATTTT. Encoded protein: CASSLTGQGTDTQYF.